These 25 T cell receptor beta chains were sequenced from one sample in a study of blood T cell repertoires in COVID-19. Generated by immunoSEQ multiplex PCR, the TCRdb table keeps only in-frame clones and is missing some. This sample has 270,000 or so clones, with 70% to 90% found just once. Sequenced material: PBMCs or T cells enriched from blood (not recorded which). The receptors were gathered from a woman between 35 and 50 years old with acute COVID-19.

The chain joins TRBV6-5 to TRBJ1-1; D gene ambiguous. The CDR3 has 14 amino acids. Germline V gene data show CDR1 as MNHEY and CDR2 as SVGAGI. V was cut by 2 bases and J by 0 bases, with 7 bases left in between. Here the CDR3 DNA reads TGTGCCAGCAGTTACGAGCCGATGAACACTGAAGCTTTCTTT. Translating it yields CASSYEPMNTEAFF.

This rearrangement joins TRBV28 to TRBJ1-2, with D unresolved. The ends were cut back, 3 bases at V and 14 bases at J, with 16 bases in the middle. CDR1 is MDHEN, CDR2 SYDVKM, per germline. The CDR3 loop spans 12 amino acids. As DNA, the CDR3 is TGTGCCAGCAGTTTGCAGGCTGTTAGTCCTACCTTC. It is translated as CASSLQAVSPTF.

The chain is built from TRBV5-1 and TRBJ1-6, with 10 nucleotides matching TRBD1. Germline values: CDR1 SGHRS, CDR2 YFSETQ. V dropped 4 bases and J dropped 9; count of bases not matched to a gene: 4. The CDR3 has 14 residues. CDR3 sequence reads: CASSPGQGSSPLHF. CDR3 DNA: TGCGCCAGCAGCCCGGGACAGGGGAGTTCACCCCTCCACTTT. Full variable domain (missing parts from reference TRBV5-1 and TRBJ1-6): KAGVTQTPRYLIKTRGQQVTLSCSPISGHRSVSWYQQTPGQGLQFLFEYFSETQRNKGNFPGRFSGRQFSNSRSEMNVSTLELGDSALYLCASSPGQGSSPLHFGNGTRLTVT.

This clone appeared once. CDR3 region: CASSPADETGVLRGYTF. CDR3 DNA: TGTGCCAGCAGCCCCGCTGATGAGACAGGGGTTCTGAGGGGCTACACCTTC. The chain links TRBV7-3 to TRBJ1-2, with 8 nucleotides matching TRBD1. The germline CDR1 and CDR2 sequences are SGHTA and FQGTGA. The CDR3 has 17 residues. Trimming took 5 bases from V and 8 from J; bases not matched to a gene: 19.

This clone came up once. The chain joins TRBV28 to TRBJ2-3; 8 nucleotides match TRBD2. This CDR3 has 14 amino acids. Germline CDR1 MDHEN, CDR2 SYDVKM. With 10 bases clipped from V and 2 bases from J, the junction kept 8 bases outside the gene matches. CDR3 nucleotide sequence: TGTGCCACCGACCGGGGGGGGGACACAGATACGCAGTATTTT. Its protein is CATDRGGDTDTQYF. Complete variable domain (other parts from reference TRBV28 and TRBJ2-3): DVKVTQSSRYLVKRTGEKVFLECVQDMDHENMFWYRQDPGLGLRLIYFSYDVKMKEKGDIPEGYSVSREKKERFSLILESASTNQTSMYLCATDRGGDTDTQYFGPGTRLTVL.

The rearrangement joins TRBV14 to TRBJ2-3, with a weak D call TRBD2 (6 bases). V dropped 4 bases and J dropped 3 bases, with 11 bases sitting between them. This CDR3 contains 14 residues. Germline CDR1 is SGHDN and CDR2 is FVKESK. CDR3 protein: CASSPSLATDTQYF. The CDR3 coding sequence is TGTGCCAGCAGCCCCTCACTAGCTACAGATACGCAGTATTTT.

The rearrangement links TRBV28 to TRBJ2-2, with D unclear. This CDR3 has 13 residues. Germline V gene sequence: CDR1 MDHEN, CDR2 SYDVKM. V was clipped by 5 bases and J by 1 base, with 5 bases between them. The CDR3 DNA is TGTGCCAGCAGTGCGGAGAACACCGGGGAGCTGTTTTTT. This sequence encodes CASSAENTGELFF.

The chain couples TRBV2 to TRBJ1-5, with TRBD1 as a possible D gene (6 bases). Deletions cut 1 base from V and 15 bases from J, with 16 bases between. CDR3 length: 13 residues. Germline loops: CDR1 SNHLY, CDR2 FYNNEI. CDR3 DNA: TGTGCCAGCAGTGAAGGGGGACATGCCGATGGGCATTTT. Encoded protein: CASSEGGHADGHF.

The chain has TRBV5-4 and TRBJ1-1; perhaps TRBD1 as D (6 bases). The V gene's germline CDR1 is SGHNT and CDR2 YYREEE (reference sequence). Trimming cost V 0 bases and J 0 bases, with 15 bases left between them. The CDR3 length is 17 residues. CDR3 coding DNA: TGTGCCAGCAGCTTGGCACAGGGCCCGGGGATGAACACTGAAGCTTTCTTT. This translates into CASSLAQGPGMNTEAFF.

The gene calls are TRBV4-2 and TRBJ2-2; D is possibly TRBD1 (5 bases). Trimming pared 2 bases from V and 2 bases from J, leaving 9 bases between. CDR1 and CDR2 (germline): LGHNA, YNFKEQ. The CDR3 has 15 residues. The CDR3: CASSQTTANTGELFF. The CDR3 nucleotides are TGTGCCAGCAGCCAAACGACAGCAAACACCGGGGAGCTGTTTTTT.

V and J are TRBV9 and TRBJ1-6; TRBD1 matches 8 bases. V lost 4 bases to trimming and J lost 8 bases; unmatched junction nucleotides: 8. Per the germline V gene, CDR1 is SGDLS and CDR2 is YYNGEE. The CDR3 is 15 residues long. The CDR3 coding sequence is TGTGCCAGCAGCTTAGGGACAGGCTGGGATTCACCCCTCCACTTT. This translates into CASSLGTGWDSPLHF.

Concerning this clone: An end of the junction differs from the germline gene, which may be a read error. The chain links TRBV11-1 to TRBJ2-1, with 10 bases fitting TRBD2. From germline, CDR1 is SGHAT and CDR2 FQDESV (reference sequence). The CDR3 loop spans 12 amino acids. CDR3 DNA: TGTGCCAGCAGCCCGCCCAGCGGGAGGGTCCTCTTC. This gives the protein CASSPPSGRVLF.

The V call is TRBV29-1, the J call TRBJ2-7, with 9 positions matching TRBD2. CDR3 length: 15 residues. Per the germline V gene, CDR1 is SQVTM and CDR2 is ANQGSEA. Losses at the gene ends were 3 bases for V and 6 bases for J; bases not matched to a gene: 12. CDR3 nucleotides: TGCAGCGTTGAGGGCAGCGCGGGAGGGAGACTCGAGCAGTACTTC. It is translated as CSVEGSAGGRLEQYF.

CDR3 amino acids: CASSPSRGNTEAFF. The DNA of the CDR3 is TGTGCCAGCAGCCCCTCGCGAGGGAACACTGAAGCTTTCTTT. The rearrangement joins TRBV7-8 to TRBJ1-1, with D unclear. Germline CDR1 and CDR2: SGHVS and FQNEAQ. The ends were cut back, 5 bases at V and 1 base at J, with 11 bases in the middle. This CDR3 spans 14 amino acids.

The CDR3: CSVGQGSEKLFF. CDR3 sequence (DNA): TGCAGCGTTGGACAGGGAAGCGAAAAACTGTTTTTT. This chain uses TRBV29-1 with TRBJ1-4, with 7 bases aligning to TRBD1. Trimming took 4 bases from V and 8 from J; bases not matched to a gene: 4. Germline V gene sequence: CDR1 SQVTM, CDR2 ANQGSEA. The CDR3 has 12 amino acids.

CDR3 DNA: TGTGCCAGCAGTTTCGCAGCGAGCTACACCTTC. Protein: CASSFAASYTF. J is TRBJ1-2 and V is TRBV12-3 or TRBV12-4, with unresolved D. There are 11 residues in the CDR3. Trimming removed 3 bases from V and 9 bases from J, with 8 bases in between.

V usage is TRBV5-1 and J usage is TRBJ2-1; D gene uncertain. From germline, CDR1 is SGHRS and CDR2 YFSETQ. Trimming shortened V by 2 bases and J by 0 bases, and 12 bases separated the two germline ends. The length of the CDR3 is 16 residues. The chain's CDR3 is CASSFRLSSSYNEQFF. The CDR3 DNA sequence: TGCGCCAGCAGCTTCCGACTCTCGAGCTCCTACAATGAGCAGTTCTTC.

This clone was detected only once. This chain uses TRBV5-4 with TRBJ2-7; 7 nucleotides match TRBD1. Per the germline V gene, CDR1 is SGHNT and CDR2 is YYREEE (reference sequence). The CDR3 totals 14 residues. Unmatched junction bases numbered 11, after V lost 4 bases and J lost 7 bases. In nucleotides, the CDR3 is TGTGCCAGCAGCCGCGACAGGGTAGTGGGGGAGCAGTACTTC. Translated, it gives CASSRDRVVGEQYF.

V usage is TRBV5-1 and J usage is TRBJ1-6; 9 bases line up with TRBD1. The ends lost 4 bases at V and 5 bases at J; junction bases unmatched: 7. From germline, CDR1 is SGHRS and CDR2 YFSETQ. CDR3 length equals 16 residues. The CDR3 sequence is CASSPDGTGNNSPLHF. The CDR3 region has the DNA TGCGCCAGCAGCCCAGATGGGACAGGGAATAATTCACCCCTCCACTTT.

This chain joins TRBV12-5 and TRBJ1-5; unclear D gene. V gave up 5 bases and J gave up 4 bases, with 12 bases separating them. Germline CDR1 is LGHNT and CDR2 is FRNRAP. The CDR3 covers 14 residues. The CDR3: CASGLPPYNQPQHF. Written as DNA, the CDR3 is TGTGCTAGTGGTCTCCCCCCCTATAATCAGCCCCAGCATTTT.

The rearrangement links TRBV28 to TRBJ1-1; D call uncertain. V was trimmed by 3 bases and J by 4 bases, leaving 15 bases between them. Germline loops: CDR1 MDHEN, CDR2 SYDVKM. The CDR3 totals 15 residues. The chain's CDR3 is CASSFGRGSSTEAFF. CDR3 sequence (DNA): TGTGCCAGCAGTTTCGGACGGGGTTCGAGCACTGAAGCTTTCTTT. The complete variable domain, with remaining parts taken from reference TRBV28 and TRBJ1-1, reads DVKVTQSSRYLVKRTGEKVFLECVQDMDHENMFWYRQDPGLGLRLIYFSYDVKMKEKGDIPEGYSVSREKKERFSLILESASTNQTSMYLCASSFGRGSSTEAFFGQGTRLTVV.

The V and J genes are TRBV5-4 and TRBJ1-1; 8 bases match TRBD1. Looked up from germline, CDR1 is SGHNT and CDR2 is YYREEE (reference sequence). The CDR3 extends over 18 amino acids. The V gene end was trimmed by 0 bases and the J gene end by 2 bases; junction bases not matched to a gene: 12. The CDR3 DNA sequence: TGTGCCAGCAGCTTGGCCTTTGGACAGGGTGTAGTTAACACTGAAGCTTTCTTT. This gives the protein CASSLAFGQGVVNTEAFF. Looking up the rest from reference TRBV5-4 and TRBJ1-1 gives the full variable domain: ETGVTQSPTHLIKTRGQQVTLRCSSQSGHNTVSWYQQALGQGPQFIFQYYREEENGRGNFPPRFSGLQFPNYSSELNVNALELDDSALYLCASSLAFGQGVVNTEAFFGQGTRLTVV.

The chain recombines TRBV3-1 (or the pseudogene TRBV3-2) with TRBJ1-5; the D is unclear. The ends were cut back, 0 bases at V and 9 bases at J, with 9 bases in the middle. Per the germline V gene, CDR1 is LGHDT and CDR2 is YNNKEL (reference sequence). The CDR3 length is 13 residues. DNA of the CDR3: TGTGCCAGCAGCCAAGACATCGGTCTGCCCCAGCATTTT. The encoded protein is CASSQDIGLPQHF.

The V call is TRBV5-1, the J call TRBJ2-7; 10 bases map to TRBD2. V shed 4 bases and J 3 bases; nucleotides not matched to a gene: 10. CDR1 SGHRS and CDR2 YFSETQ come from the germline V gene. This CDR3 is 16 amino acids long. CDR3 loop: CASSMTPSGSNYEQYF. CDR3 DNA sequence: TGCGCCAGCAGCATGACCCCTAGCGGGAGTAACTACGAGCAGTACTTC. The entire variable domain, with the rest obtained from reference TRBV5-1 and TRBJ2-7, is as follows: KAGVTQTPRYLIKTRGQQVTLSCSPISGHRSVSWYQQTPGQGLQFLFEYFSETQRNKGNFPGRFSGRQFSNSRSEMNVSTLELGDSALYLCASSMTPSGSNYEQYFGPGTRLTVT.

The chain employs TRBV11-2 and TRBJ1-6; D perhaps matches TRBD1 (5 bases). The CDR3 sequence is 16 residues long. Germline CDR1 SGHAT, CDR2 FQNNGV. The germline V and J ends were trimmed by 5 bases and 10 bases, with 21 bases remaining between them. The CDR3 bases are TGTGCCAGCAGCCCAAAGGGAGGGGAAGACCGATCACCCCTCCACTTT. Translation: CASSPKGGEDRSPLHF. The variable domain in full, completed from reference TRBV11-2 and TRBJ1-6, reads EAGVAQSPRYKIIEKRQSVAFWCNPISGHATLYWYQQILGQGPKLLIQFQNNGVVDDSQLPKDRFSAERLKGVDSTLKIQPAKLEDSAVYLCASSPKGGEDRSPLHFGNGTRLTVT.